The 7 T cell receptor beta chains given below trace back to one sample, sequenced in a study of T cells in localized non-small cell lung cancer. TCRdb's copy holds only in-frame clones and misses some; the assay was immunoSEQ multiplex PCR. The top ten clones hold under 5% of a sample with 30,000 or so clones, 88% of them seen once. Material: peripheral blood mononuclear cells, obtained before any cancer treatment. All receptors derive from a woman aged 35-75 years with stage III lung adenocarcinoma.

V and J are TRBV7-3 and TRBJ2-1; D remains unclear. From germline, CDR1 is SGHTA and CDR2 FQGTGA. The V and J ends lost 1 base and 10 bases respectively, with 20 bases between them. CDR3 length: 16 amino acids. CDR3 in amino acids: CASSLSRMAPINEQFF. The CDR3 region has the DNA TGTGCCAGCAGCTTAAGCCGGATGGCCCCCATCAACGAGCAGTTCTTC.

This CDR3 reads CASSQGPGYTF. Written as DNA, the CDR3 is TGTGCCAGCAGTCAGGGACCGGGCTACACCTTC. The V and J genes are TRBV2 and TRBJ1-2, with D maybe TRBD1 (5 bases). The CDR3 totals 11 residues. In germline, CDR1 is SNHLY, CDR2 FYNNEI. The V end lost 5 bases, the J end lost 8 bases, and 9 bases lay between the germline ends.

This chain joins TRBV5-1 and TRBJ2-2, with no clear D. With 1 base removed from V and 1 base from J, the gap between germline ends came to 8 bases. Germline V gene sequence: CDR1 SGHRS, CDR2 YFSETQ. The length of the CDR3 is 15 residues. In nucleotides, the CDR3 is TGCGCCAGCAGCTTGTACGGGTTGAACACCGGGGAGCTGTTTTTT. Its translation is CASSLYGLNTGELFF.

The chain carries TRBV29-1 and TRBJ1-1; no clear D. Germline-derived CDR1 and CDR2 are SQVTM and ANQGSEA. CDR3 length: 13 amino acids. V was shortened by 7 bases and J by 1 base, with 13 bases between the two germline ends. The CDR3 region is CSGVAGSNTEAFF. Written as DNA, the CDR3 is TGCAGCGGGGTAGCGGGGTCGAACACTGAAGCTTTCTTT. The full variable domain, completed using reference TRBV29-1 and TRBJ1-1, is SAVISQKPSRDICQRGTSLTIQCQVDSQVTMMFWYRQQPGQSLTLIATANQGSEATYESGFVIDKFPISRPNLTFSTLTVSNMSPEDSSIYLCSGVAGSNTEAFFGQGTRLTVV.

The rearrangement joins TRBV5-4 to TRBJ2-3; D remains unclear. This CDR3 is built from 13 residues. Germline CDR1 reads SGHNT; CDR2 reads YYREEE (reference sequence). V dropped 4 bases and J dropped 2 bases, with 8 bases sitting between them. CDR3 sequence reads: CASSIEPTDTQYF. The CDR3 nucleotides are TGTGCCAGCAGCATTGAGCCCACAGATACGCAGTATTTT.

V usage is TRBV9 and J usage is TRBJ2-3; 11 bases line up with TRBD2. Losses at the gene ends were 0 bases for V and 10 bases for J; bases not matched to a gene: 10. This CDR3 is 16 amino acids long. The germline V gene has CDR1 SGDLS and CDR2 YYNGEE. CDR3 loop: CASSVETSGSLSAQYF. CDR3 in DNA: TGTGCCAGCAGCGTAGAAACTAGCGGGAGTTTGAGTGCGCAGTATTTT.

This clone came up once. The chain recombines TRBV21-1 with TRBJ1-2; TRBD1, the D gene given by the table, was not confirmed from the DNA. TRBV21-1 is a listed pseudogene. The CDR3 consists of 16 residues. The DNA for the CDR3 is TGTGCCAGCAGCCACTGGAGGACAGGATTGAACTATGGCTACACCTTC. Protein product: CASSHWRTGLNYGYTF.